The clone carrying this T cell receptor (beta chain) occurred a few times. Antigen unknown. The sample belongs to a study of cytomegalovirus exposure and HLA in healthy donors. Study-level results: Trimming of TCR beta V- and J-genes showed a link, identified in a later analysis, to a missense DCLRE1C variant.

Germline lookup yields CDR1 SNHLY and CDR2 FYNNEI. Trimming shortened V by 3 bases and J by 7 bases, and 13 bases separated the two germline ends. The CDR3 has 14 amino acids. PCR employed 60 Vbeta and 13 Jbeta primers. Some clones are missing from TCRdb's copy, which holds only in-frame ones; the method was immunoSEQ multiplex PCR. Of approximately 160,000 clones in the sample, 55% to 80% are singletons; the top ten hold roughly 4.1%. The sequenced sample consisted of PBMCs. The genes are TRBV2 and TRBJ1-5; D possibly corresponds to TRBD1 (5 bases). This TCR was sampled from a woman aged 18-29 years in good health and CMV-seropositive. CDR3 sequence reads: CASSDRAARQPQHF. CDR3 nucleotide sequence: TGTGCCAGCAGTGACAGGGCAGCACGCCAGCCCCAGCATTTT.